The clone carrying this T cell receptor (beta chain) was observed a handful of times. Its cognate antigen is unknown. Every isolated RNA sample was fully reverse transcribed, so sequencing captured expressed TCRB transcripts. Some clones are missing from TCRdb's copy, which holds only in-frame ones; the method was immunoSEQ multiplex PCR. Among 640,000 or so clones listed, about an eighth were seen once. V lost 0 bases and J 1 base, leaving 3 bases between the germline ends. CDR1 is SGHTA, CDR2 FQGNSA, per germline. This CDR3 contains 14 residues. The sample belongs to a study of beta chain features in type 1 diabetes. Study conclusions and caveats: Researchers report that Type 1 diabetes patients had moderately but significantly shorter TCRB CDR3s across all four CD4+ subsets. A possible short-template PCR bias applies equally to patients and controls.

The sequenced material came from naive CD4+ T cells from blood. The TCR originated in a man in his late teens or twenties with type 1 diabetes. The rearrangement joins TRBV7-2 to TRBJ2-2; D gene ambiguous. The CDR3 sequence: CASSLAQNTGELFF. The CDR3 bases are TGTGCCAGCAGCTTAGCACAGAACACCGGGGAGCTGTTTTTT.